The 31 T cell receptor beta chains given below trace back to one sample, sequenced in a study of T cells in Graves' hyperthyroidism and ophthalmopathy. Amplification yielded TCR beta CDR3 regions, with RNA transcripts as the source. The HTBI primer set served for first-round RT-PCR of the TCR CDR3. TCRdb fed the multiplex PCR reads into MiXCR, producing one record per CDR3 protein. The table lists about 680,000 distinct CDR3 sequences, approximately 40% of them singletons. Specimen: blood. The receptor source for this set is a woman between 40 and 55 years old with Graves' hyperthyroidism.

The J gene is TRBJ2-3, the V gene TRBV29-1, with D maybe TRBD1 (5 bases). V was cut by 7 bases and J by 2 bases, with 25 bases left in between. Germline CDR1 SQVTM, CDR2 ANQGSEA. This CDR3 contains 17 residues. The CDR3 sequence is CSATPRTFFGSTDTQYF. Here the CDR3 DNA reads TGCAGCGCAACCCCTCGGACATTTTTTGGATCCACAGATACGCAGTATTTT.

This clonotype came up once. V is TRBV7-2 and J is TRBJ2-2; perhaps TRBD2 as D (6 bases). The germline CDR1 and CDR2 sequences are SGHTA and FQGNSA. V was clipped by 3 bases and J by 0 bases, with 11 bases between them. CDR3 length: 16 residues. Written as DNA, the CDR3 is TGTGCCAGCAGCTTGGGACTGACCGCGAACACCGGGGAGCTGTTTTTT. Translating it yields CASSLGLTANTGELFF.

The rearrangement uses TRBV10-3 and TRBJ1-2, with D uncertain. V lost 6 bases and J lost 8, with 10 bases in between. Germline lookup yields CDR1 ENHRY and CDR2 SYGVKD. This CDR3 has 11 residues. The CDR3: CAIREREGYTF. CDR3 coding DNA: TGTGCCATCAGGGAGCGGGAGGGCTACACCTTC.

Regarding this clonotype: A read error is likely, as this CDR3 ends without the conserved phenylalanine or tryptophan. The limits of the CDR3 on the DNA are not certain, so only TCRdb's listed CDR3 is given. The V call is TRBV19, the J call TRBJ1-1; TRBD1, the D gene given by the table, was not confirmed from the DNA. The CDR3 region is 10 residues in length, termini included. The germline gives CDR1 LNHDA, CDR2 SQIVND (reference sequence). CDR3: CASTTQGRLL.

In this sample, this clonotype turned up many times. The V gene is TRBV19, the J gene TRBJ1-4; D gene uncertain. The germline V and J ends were trimmed by 8 bases and 6 bases, with 7 bases remaining between them. This CDR3 is built from 11 residues. Germline CDR1 is LNHDA and CDR2 is SQIVND (reference sequence). This CDR3 is CASRKDEKLFF. DNA for the CDR3: TGTGCCAGTCGGAAAGATGAAAAACTGTTTTTT.

This clonotype occurred a few times. This chain joins TRBV6-5 and TRBJ2-7; TRBD2 matches at 12 bases. The germline V gene has CDR1 MNHEY and CDR2 SVGAGI. Trimming at V came to 7 bases and at J to 5 bases, leaving 12 bases not matched to a gene. CDR3 length equals 16 residues. The CDR3 DNA reads as TGTGCCAGCACTGCCCCCCGACTAGCGGGAGTCCACGAGCAGTACTTC. It codes for CASTAPRLAGVHEQYF.

The J gene is TRBJ1-5, the V gene TRBV5-4, with D hard to call. Trimming left V 0 bases short and J 0 bases short, with 7 bases between. Germline V gene data show CDR1 as SGHNT and CDR2 as YYREEE (reference sequence). This CDR3 region has 15 residues. CDR3 loop: CASSLAPASNQPQHF. The CDR3 bases are TGTGCCAGCAGCTTGGCCCCAGCTAGCAATCAGCCCCAGCATTTT.

This clonotype was observed at least ten times. V and J are TRBV14 and TRBJ1-2, with a weak D call TRBD1 (5 bases). From germline, CDR1 is SGHDN and CDR2 FVKESK. V lost 4 bases and J 11 bases, leaving 17 bases between the germline ends. This CDR3 contains 13 residues. CDR3: CASSRGTANTYTF. CDR3 bases: TGTGCCAGCAGCCGGGGGACCGCGAATACTTACACCTTC.

This clonotype came up a few times. This rearrangement joins TRBV9 to TRBJ2-5; the D is unclear. The germline V gene encodes CDR1 SGDLS and CDR2 YYNGEE. V lost 0 bases and J 1 base, leaving 7 bases between the germline ends. The CDR3 loop spans 14 amino acids. In DNA, the CDR3 is TGTGCCAGCAGCGTAGGGCTCCTCCAAGAGACCCAGTACTTC. It yields the protein CASSVGLLQETQYF.

This clonotype was counted a few times. The chain carries TRBV7-9 and TRBJ2-2; 12 nucleotides align to TRBD2. Germline assignment: CDR1 SEHNR and CDR2 FQNEAQ (reference sequence). This CDR3 contains 16 residues. V shed 5 bases, J shed 4 bases, and the junction held 5 bases outside the gene matches. CDR3 bases: TGTGCCAGCAGCCGGACTAGCGGGGAACTCACCGGGGAGCTGTTTTTT. This sequence encodes CASSRTSGELTGELFF.

There are a few counts of this clonotype. V and J are TRBV24-1 and TRBJ2-3; D might be TRBD2 (6 bases). Looked up from germline, CDR1 is KGHDR and CDR2 is SFDVKD. The CDR3 extends over 16 amino acids. The ends were cut back, 0 bases at V and 0 bases at J, with 9 bases in the middle. CDR3 sequence reads: CATSDLGGVSTDTQYF. The CDR3 nucleotides are TGTGCCACCAGTGATTTGGGCGGGGTTAGCACAGATACGCAGTATTTT.

The gene calls are TRBV7-2 and TRBJ1-6; D remains unclear. Trimming removed 5 bases from V and 8 bases from J, with 19 bases in between. The CDR3 has 16 residues. Germline values: CDR1 SGHTA, CDR2 FQGNSA. The CDR3 DNA reads TGTGCCAGCAGCCAAGGAGGGCGGGGAGCCCATTCACCCCTCCACTTT. Protein: CASSQGGRGAHSPLHF.

V gene TRBV14 combines with J gene TRBJ1-2; 11 nucleotides line up with TRBD1. Germline CDR1 and CDR2: SGHDN and FVKESK. J gave up 8 bases and V 0 bases, and 2 bases lay outside the gene matches. The CDR3 sequence is 14 residues long. CDR3 protein: CASSQEGTGGGYTF. The CDR3 region has the DNA TGTGCCAGCAGCCAAGAAGGGACAGGGGGAGGCTACACCTTC.

As DNA, the CDR3 is TGTGCCAGCAGCAGGACAGCCATGAACACTGAAGCTTTCTTT. Protein sequence: CASSRTAMNTEAFF. The chain is built from TRBV7-3 and TRBJ1-1, with D maybe TRBD1 (6 bases). Germline CDR1 reads SGHTA; CDR2 reads FQGTGA. This CDR3 has 14 amino acids. The germline V and J ends were trimmed by 5 bases and 0 bases, with 10 bases remaining between them.

The sample holds many counts of this clonotype. J is TRBJ2-5 and V is TRBV29-1; 9 bases agree with TRBD2. J was trimmed by 5 bases and V by 8 bases; bases with no gene match: 15. CDR3 length: 15 amino acids. Per germline, CDR1 SQVTM and CDR2 ANQGSEA. CDR3 residues: CSYNKAGGSPETQYF. CDR3 nucleotides: TGCAGCTACAATAAAGCGGGAGGATCTCCCGAGACCCAGTACTTC. Full variable domain (remainder filled in from reference TRBV29-1 and TRBJ2-5): SAVISQKPSRDICQRGTSLTIQCQVDSQVTMMFWYRQQPGQSLTLIATANQGSEATYESGFVIDKFPISRPNLTFSTLTVSNMSPEDSSIYLCSYNKAGGSPETQYFGPGTRLLVL.

With regard to this clonotype: One end of the junction fails to match germline, which may point to a read error. J is TRBJ1-1 and V is TRBV10-2, with TRBD1 identical over 9 bases. CDR1 is WSHSY, CDR2 SAAADI, per germline. The CDR3 is made up of 14 amino acids. As DNA, the CDR3 is TGTGCCAGCAGTCCGTGGGGACAGGGCACTGAAGCTTTCTTT. Its protein is CASSPWGQGTEAFF.

This clonotype was counted at least ten times. The chain is built from TRBV19 and TRBJ1-1; D is unclear. Per the germline V gene, CDR1 is LNHDA and CDR2 is SQIVND (reference sequence). Trimming removed 5 bases from V and 9 bases from J, with 10 bases in between. This CDR3 has 11 residues. The CDR3 region is CASSVPGQAFF. DNA for the CDR3: TGTGCCAGTAGTGTACCGGGCCAAGCTTTCTTT. The full variable domain, in which reference TRBV19 and TRBJ1-1 provide the parts outside the CDR3, is DGGITQSPKYLFRKEGQNVTLSCEQNLNHDAMYWYRQDPGQGLRLIYYSQIVNDFQKGDIAEGYSVSREKKESFPLTVTSAQKNPTAFYLCASSVPGQAFFGQGTRLTVV.

The chain couples TRBV3-1 to TRBJ1-5; TRBD1 is a possible D gene (5 bases). The V gene's germline CDR1 is LGHDT and CDR2 YNNKEL (reference sequence). The V and J ends lost 1 base and 3 bases respectively, with 13 bases between them. The CDR3 is 16 residues long. The DNA for the CDR3 is TGTGCCAGCAGCCAAGGTACTATCGGGACCAATCAGCCCCAGCATTTT. Encoded protein: CASSQGTIGTNQPQHF. Using reference TRBV3-1 and TRBJ1-5 for the parts outside the CDR3, the full variable domain is DTAVSQTPKYLVTQMGNDKSIKCEQNLGHDTMYWYKQDSKKFLKIMFSYNNKELIINETVPNRFSPKSPDKAHLNLHINSLELGDSAVYFCASSQGTIGTNQPQHFGDGTRLSIL.

CDR3 DNA: TGTGCCAGCAGTTTCCTGTCCGGGACCCTCCACTTT. It specifies CASSFLSGTLHF. The chain carries TRBV28 and TRBJ1-6, with unresolved D. The germline V and J ends were trimmed by 3 bases and 14 bases, with 11 bases remaining between them. CDR1 and CDR2 from the germline V gene are MDHEN and SYDVKM. The CDR3 runs 12 residues.

This chain links TRBV6-2 or TRBV6-3 with TRBJ1-1, with D perhaps TRBD1 (6 bases). Germline V gene sequence: CDR1 MNHEY, CDR2 SVGEGT. The CDR3 length is 13 residues. The V end lost 7 bases, the J end lost 8 bases, and 17 bases lay between the germline ends. CDR3 nucleotide sequence: TGTGCCAGCATCCCCTCGGGGGGGCGAGAAGCTTTCTTT. Protein: CASIPSGGREAFF.

The genes are TRBV9 and TRBJ1-2, with D tentatively TRBD1 (5 bases). Deletions cut 6 bases from V and 0 bases from J, with 12 bases between. The CDR3 totals 14 residues. Germline assignment: CDR1 SGDLS and CDR2 YYNGEE. Here the CDR3 DNA reads TGTGCCAGCACGGCAGGGCTAGCTAACTATGGCTACACCTTC. Amino acids: CASTAGLANYGYTF.

A remark on this clonotype: This may come from a read error, since a much larger clone is one base off. The chain joins TRBV2 to TRBJ1-1; D might be TRBD1 (6 bases). CDR1 is SNHLY, CDR2 FYNNEI, per germline. Trimming removed 10 bases from V and 3 bases from J, with 24 bases in between. The CDR3 sequence is 16 residues long. CDR3 in amino acids: CANPPPVRGGDTEAFF. CDR3 nucleotides: TGTGCCAACCCGCCACCTGTGAGGGGGGGGGACACTGAAGCTTTCTTT.

This clonotype came up many times. J is TRBJ1-2 and V is TRBV29-1; tentative D call: TRBD1 (5 bases). V was shortened by 6 bases and J by 2 bases, with 10 bases between the two germline ends. This CDR3 spans 12 amino acids. From germline, CDR1 is SQVTM and CDR2 ANQGSEA. The CDR3 DNA follows: TGCAGCGTGGCCAGGGTCAACTATGGCTACACCTTC. Translated, it gives CSVARVNYGYTF.

The chain uses TRBV18 and TRBJ2-7; D ambiguous. Germline CDR1 KGHSH, CDR2 LQKENI. The ends were cut back, 2 bases at V and 7 bases at J, with 12 bases in the middle. This CDR3 spans 13 amino acids. The CDR3 coding sequence is TGTGCCAGCTCACCAGGTGAAGAACAAGAGCAGTACTTC. It encodes CASSPGEEQEQYF.

This clonotype was seen a few times. The chain carries TRBV10-1 and TRBJ1-6; 8 bases are shared with TRBD1. The CDR3 spans 18 residues. CDR1 WNHNN and CDR2 SYGVQD come from the germline V gene (reference sequence). V lost 1 base and J lost 3; bases outside the gene matches: 8. DNA of the CDR3: TGCGCCAGCAGTGAGTTGTGGCAGGGGGCCGGCTATAATTCACCCCTCCACTTT. This codes for CASSELWQGAGYNSPLHF.

In this sample, this clonotype turned up many times. CDR3: CASSSVWGSNQPQHF. The CDR3 DNA sequence: TGTGCCAGCAGCAGCGTCTGGGGTAGCAATCAGCCCCAGCATTTT. The chain recombines TRBV5-5 with TRBJ1-5; no clear D gene. Trimming shortened V by 4 bases and J by 0 bases, and 11 bases separated the two germline ends. From germline, CDR1 is SGHKS and CDR2 YYEKEE (reference sequence). The CDR3 is made up of 15 amino acids.

This clonotype turned up a few times. This sequence joins TRBV29-1 and TRBJ2-7, with D possibly TRBD1 on 7 matching bases. The CDR3 runs 18 residues. V gave up 0 bases and J gave up 6 bases, with 27 bases separating them. Germline V gene data show CDR1 as SQVTM and CDR2 as ANQGSEA. CDR3 sequence: CSVEEPTRGGYYGGEQYF. The CDR3 coding sequence is TGCAGCGTTGAAGAGCCGACGAGAGGGGGCTACTACGGGGGCGAGCAGTACTTC.

This clonotype was observed at least ten times. This chain connects TRBV20-1 to TRBJ2-5; D remains unclear. Trimming took 4 bases from V and 5 from J, leaving 14 bases between them. Germline V gene sequence: CDR1 DFQATT, CDR2 SNEGSKA (reference sequence). This CDR3 comprises 13 residues. The CDR3 is CSAIPAFAETQYF. Written as DNA, the CDR3 is TGCAGTGCTATTCCGGCGTTCGCGGAGACCCAGTACTTC.

CDR3 DNA sequence: TGTGCCAGCAGTCCGTTAGCGGGAGGGCGTCGGAGCCAAGAGACCCAGTACTTC. This translates into CASSPLAGGRRSQETQYF. This rearrangement joins TRBV28 to TRBJ2-5; 11 bases match TRBD2. After removal of 5 bases from V and 1 base from J, the junction contained 12 bases not matched to a gene. In germline, CDR1 is MDHEN, CDR2 SYDVKM. The CDR3 runs 18 residues. Using reference TRBV28 and TRBJ2-5 for the parts outside the CDR3, the full variable domain is DVKVTQSSRYLVKRTGEKVFLECVQDMDHENMFWYRQDPGLGLRLIYFSYDVKMKEKGDIPEGYSVSREKKERFSLILESASTNQTSMYLCASSPLAGGRRSQETQYFGPGTRLLVL.

Ten or more counts support this clonotype. V usage is TRBV7-2 and J usage is TRBJ2-7; TRBD1 agrees at 9 bases. V shed 4 bases, J shed 6 bases, and the junction held 7 bases outside the gene matches. CDR1 SGHTA and CDR2 FQGNSA come from the germline V gene. The CDR3 consists of 14 residues. CDR3 region: CASSSTGQGGEQYF. CDR3 sequence (DNA): TGTGCCAGCAGCTCCACGGGACAGGGAGGCGAGCAGTACTTC.

This clonotype was detected a few times. The genes are TRBV14 and TRBJ2-7, with D hard to call. V was trimmed by 1 base and J by 6 bases, leaving 22 bases between them. From germline, CDR1 is SGHDN and CDR2 FVKESK. The CDR3 contains 17 residues. The CDR3 region has the DNA TGTGCCAGCAGCCAAGTAAGAACATCCACCTTATCGACCGAGCAGTACTTC. Amino acid sequence: CASSQVRTSTLSTEQYF.